These 5 T cell receptor beta chains share one sample of origin, sequenced in a study of T cell repertoires in cytomegalovirus infection. No antigen has been identified for these receptors. TCRdb independently ran MiXCR on the reads; one entry per CDR3 protein. The sample carries hundreds of thousands of distinct CDR3 sequences, 30% to 40% recorded once. Sequencing was performed on cultured CD8+ T cells from PBMCs, taken from culture after CMV antigen stimulation. Receptors were obtained from a human donor in good health (CMV status not recorded). Some clones in this sample may be carry-over from other donors' samples.

The CDR3 DNA reads TGTGCCAGCAGTTTATCCCGAGCGGGGGGCCACAATGAGCAGTTCTTC. Translation: CASSLSRAGGHNEQFF. The rearrangement joins TRBV27 to TRBJ2-1; 9 bases align to TRBD2. The J segment lost 5 bases and the V segment lost 0 bases, leaving 5 bases of the junction unmatched. The V gene's germline CDR1 is MNHEY and CDR2 SMNVEV (reference sequence). The length of the CDR3 is 16 residues.

The chain is built from TRBV13 and TRBJ2-3, with D perhaps given as TRBD1 or TRBD2 (5 bases each). Germline CDR1 is PRHDT and CDR2 is FYEKMQ (reference sequence). This CDR3 has 14 residues. V shed 5 bases and J shed 5 bases, with 14 bases lying between them. The CDR3 reads CASSVRDREDTQYF. The CDR3 coding sequence is TGTGCCAGCAGCGTCAGGGACCGGGAAGATACGCAGTATTTT. Variable domain in full (rest from reference TRBV13 and TRBJ2-3): AAGVIQSPRHLIKEKRETATLKCYPIPRHDTVYWYQQGPGQDPQFLISFYEKMQSDKGSIPDRFSAQQFSDYHSELNMSSLELGDSALYFCASSVRDREDTQYFGPGTRLTVL.

This clonotype occurred many times. The V gene is TRBV10-3, the J gene TRBJ2-3; perhaps TRBD2 as D (5 bases). The CDR3 loop spans 13 amino acids. The V end was cut by 7 bases, the J end by 3 bases, with 11 bases between. Germline CDR1 reads ENHRY; CDR2 reads SYGVKD. The CDR3 loop is CAIKVGSTDTQYF. CDR3 in DNA: TGTGCCATCAAAGTGGGGAGTACAGATACGCAGTATTTT.

The sample holds a few counts of this clonotype. The chain has TRBV27 and TRBJ1-1, with D possibly TRBD1 on 5 matching bases. The germline gives CDR1 MNHEY, CDR2 SMNVEV (reference sequence). Trimming shortened V by 1 base and J by 1 base, and 10 bases separated the two germline ends. CDR3 length: 15 residues. The CDR3 DNA follows: TGTGCCAGCAGTTTATGGGGGTACGGGAACACTGAAGCTTTCTTT. Translated: CASSLWGYGNTEAFF.

The chain combines TRBV7-9 with TRBJ2-2; the D gene is possibly TRBD1 (5 bases). Germline CDR1 and CDR2: SEHNR and FQNEAQ (reference sequence). The CDR3 runs 13 residues. The V gene lost 1 base and the J gene lost 11 bases, with 11 bases spanning the gap. In nucleotides, the CDR3 is TGTGCCAGCAGCTTAGACAGGCGGATCGAGCTGTTTTTT. It translates to CASSLDRRIELFF.